Described below is a single T cell receptor beta chain sequence and its context. This CDR3 contains 15 residues. V gave up 1 base and J gave up 5 bases; unmatched junction bases: 8. Germline CDR1 is SGHDT and CDR2 is YYEEEE. This table comes from immunoSEQ multiplex PCR, and its TCRdb copy is limited to in-frame clones, with some not included. The sample yields about 2.1 million clones, about 93% seen once. This specimen belongs to a study of shared clonotypes between healthy human individuals. CD45RO-negative cells were positively selected for CCR7, leaving out terminally differentiated effector memory CD45RA+ cells.

The origin of this receptor is a man in his late teens or twenties in good health. Some clones in this sample may be carry-over from other donors' samples. This chain joins TRBV5-6 and TRBJ1-2; 7 bases line up with TRBD1. The sequencing sample was made of naive CD8+ T cells from PBMCs. The CDR3, as DNA: TGTGCCAGCAGCTTGTGGGATGAGGGGGCATATGGCTACACCTTC. This codes for CASSLWDEGAYGYTF.